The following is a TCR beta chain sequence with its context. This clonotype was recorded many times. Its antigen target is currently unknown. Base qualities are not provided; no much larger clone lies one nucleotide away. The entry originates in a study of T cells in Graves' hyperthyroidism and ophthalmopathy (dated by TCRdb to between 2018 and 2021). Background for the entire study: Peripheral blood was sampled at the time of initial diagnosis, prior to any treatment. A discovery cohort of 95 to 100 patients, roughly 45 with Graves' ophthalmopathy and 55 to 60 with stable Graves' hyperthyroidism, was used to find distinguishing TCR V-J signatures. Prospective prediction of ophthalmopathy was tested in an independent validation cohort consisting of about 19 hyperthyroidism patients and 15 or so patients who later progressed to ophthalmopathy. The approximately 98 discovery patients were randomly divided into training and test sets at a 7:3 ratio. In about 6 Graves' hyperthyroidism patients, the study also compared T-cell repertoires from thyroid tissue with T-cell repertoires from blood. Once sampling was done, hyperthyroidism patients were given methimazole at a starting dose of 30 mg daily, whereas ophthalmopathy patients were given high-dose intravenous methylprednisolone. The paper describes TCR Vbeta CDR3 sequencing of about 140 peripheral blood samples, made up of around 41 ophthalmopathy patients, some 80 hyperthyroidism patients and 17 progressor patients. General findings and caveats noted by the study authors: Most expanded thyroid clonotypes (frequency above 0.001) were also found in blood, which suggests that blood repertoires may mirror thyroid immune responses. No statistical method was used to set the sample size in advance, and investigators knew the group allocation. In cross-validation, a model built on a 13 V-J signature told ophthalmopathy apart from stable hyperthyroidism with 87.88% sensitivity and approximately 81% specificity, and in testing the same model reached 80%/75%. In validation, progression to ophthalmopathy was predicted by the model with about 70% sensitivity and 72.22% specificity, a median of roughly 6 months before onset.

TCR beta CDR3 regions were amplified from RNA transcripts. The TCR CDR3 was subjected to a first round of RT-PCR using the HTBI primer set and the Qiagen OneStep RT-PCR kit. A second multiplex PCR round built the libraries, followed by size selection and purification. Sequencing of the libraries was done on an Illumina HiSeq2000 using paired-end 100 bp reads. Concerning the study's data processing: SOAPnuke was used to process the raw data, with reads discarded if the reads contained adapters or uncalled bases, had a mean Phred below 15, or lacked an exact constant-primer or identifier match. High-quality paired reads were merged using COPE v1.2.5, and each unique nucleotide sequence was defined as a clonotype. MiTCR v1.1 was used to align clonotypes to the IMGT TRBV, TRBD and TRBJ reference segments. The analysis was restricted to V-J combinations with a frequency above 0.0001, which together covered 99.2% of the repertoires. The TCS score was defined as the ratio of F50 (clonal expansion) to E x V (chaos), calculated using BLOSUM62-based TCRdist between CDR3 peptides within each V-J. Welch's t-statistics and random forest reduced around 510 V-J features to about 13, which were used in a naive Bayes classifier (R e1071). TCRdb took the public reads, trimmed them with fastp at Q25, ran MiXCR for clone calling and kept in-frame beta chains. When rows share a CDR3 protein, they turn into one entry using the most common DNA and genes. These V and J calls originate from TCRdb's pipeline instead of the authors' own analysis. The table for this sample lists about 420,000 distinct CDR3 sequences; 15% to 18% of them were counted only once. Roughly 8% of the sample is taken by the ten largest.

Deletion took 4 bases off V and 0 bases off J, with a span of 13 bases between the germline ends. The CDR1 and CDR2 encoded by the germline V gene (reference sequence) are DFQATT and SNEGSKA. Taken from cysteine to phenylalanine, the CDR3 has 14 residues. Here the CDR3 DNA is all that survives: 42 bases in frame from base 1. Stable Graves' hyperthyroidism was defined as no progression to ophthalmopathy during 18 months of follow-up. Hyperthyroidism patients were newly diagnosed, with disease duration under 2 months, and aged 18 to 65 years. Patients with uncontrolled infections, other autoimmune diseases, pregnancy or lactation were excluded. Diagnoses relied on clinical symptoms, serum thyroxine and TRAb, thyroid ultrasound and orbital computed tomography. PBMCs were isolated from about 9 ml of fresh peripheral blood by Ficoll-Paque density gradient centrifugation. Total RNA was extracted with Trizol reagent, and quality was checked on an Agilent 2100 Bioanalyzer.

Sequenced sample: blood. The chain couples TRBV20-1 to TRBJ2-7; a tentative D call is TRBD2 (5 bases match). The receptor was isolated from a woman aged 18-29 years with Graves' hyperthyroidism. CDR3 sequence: CSATGRESSYEQYF. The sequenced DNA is TGCAGTGCTACAGGTCGGGAAAGCTCCTACGAGCAGTACTTC.